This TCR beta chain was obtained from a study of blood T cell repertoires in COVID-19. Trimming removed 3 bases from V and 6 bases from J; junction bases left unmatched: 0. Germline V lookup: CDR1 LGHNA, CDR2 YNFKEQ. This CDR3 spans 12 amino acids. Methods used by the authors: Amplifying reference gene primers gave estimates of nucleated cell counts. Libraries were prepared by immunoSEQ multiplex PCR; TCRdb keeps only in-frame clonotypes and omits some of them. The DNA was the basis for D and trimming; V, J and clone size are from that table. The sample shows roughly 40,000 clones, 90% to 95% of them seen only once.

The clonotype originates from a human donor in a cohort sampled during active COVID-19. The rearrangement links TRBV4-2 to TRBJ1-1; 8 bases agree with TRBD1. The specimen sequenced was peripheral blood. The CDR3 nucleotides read TGTGCCAGCAGCCAGGGACAGGCTGAAGCTTTCTTT. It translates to CASSQGQAEAFF.